What follows describes a single T cell receptor (beta chain). The source of the sample is a study of technical replicates of blood from several donors. This CDR3 is 12 amino acids long. With 7 bases removed from V and 2 bases from J, the gap between germline ends came to 9 bases. CDR1 and CDR2 from the germline V gene are MNHNS and SASEGT. Produced via immunoSEQ multiplex PCR; TCRdb's table is partial and in-frame only. This sample yields around 84,000 clones, of which around 97% are seen a single time; 0.15% to 0.2% belongs to the top ten. Material for sequencing was T cells isolated from PBMCs. The source of this sequence is a human donor in good health. The J gene is TRBJ2-7, the V gene TRBV6-1; D call uncertain. CDR3 protein: CASTGGPYEQYF. The CDR3 DNA reads as TGTGCCAGCACCGGCGGTCCCTACGAGCAGTACTTC.